One and the same sample provided the 10 T cell receptor beta chains below, sequenced in a study of T cell responses to AZD1222 COVID-19 vaccine. TCRdb keeps only in-frame clones here, not all; method: immunoSEQ multiplex PCR. The data show about 130,000 clones, over 90% seen once. The source was peripheral blood, collected on day 0 of AZD1222 vaccination. These receptors came from an adult in good health.

This chain's CDR3 is CASSLAGGQISTDTQYF. The CDR3 DNA reads as TGTGCCAGCAGCTTAGCGGGGGGACAGATTAGCACAGATACGCAGTATTTT. The chain carries TRBV7-2 and TRBJ2-3; D is perhaps TRBD1 (7 bases). CDR1 SGHTA and CDR2 FQGNSA come from the germline V gene. The CDR3 is made up of 17 amino acids. V lost 0 bases and J lost 0, with 13 bases in between.

This clone was found a few times. The J gene is TRBJ1-1, the V gene TRBV2; 7 bases map to TRBD1. Germline V gene sequence: CDR1 SNHLY, CDR2 FYNNEI. V was clipped by 7 bases and J by 3 bases; unmatched bases: 17. The CDR3 covers 17 residues. Here the CDR3 DNA reads TGTGCCAGCACCGGGAAAAAGAGACAGGGCGGGTACACTGAAGCTTTCTTT. It encodes CASTGKKRQGGYTEAFF. Looking up the rest from reference TRBV2 and TRBJ1-1 gives the full variable domain: EPEVTQTPSHQVTQMGQEVILRCVPISNHLYFYWYRQILGQKVEFLVSFYNNEISEKSEIFDDQFSVERPDGSNFTLKIRSTKLEDSAMYFCASTGKKRQGGYTEAFFGQGTRLTVV.

The chain is built from TRBV29-1 and TRBJ1-5, with 8 nucleotides matching TRBD1. The CDR3 is made up of 14 amino acids. V lost 6 bases to trimming and J lost 6 bases; unmatched junction nucleotides: 10. Germline values: CDR1 SQVTM, CDR2 ANQGSEA. The DNA of the CDR3 is TGCAGCGTCGCTGACGCAGGGGGCATTCAGCCCCAGCATTTT. Protein sequence: CSVADAGGIQPQHF.

The rearrangement uses TRBV18 and TRBJ2-7; TRBD2 matches at 7 bases. Germline V gene sequence: CDR1 KGHSH, CDR2 LQKENI. This CDR3 is 14 amino acids long. J lost 4 bases, V lost 3 bases, and 6 bases had no gene match. CDR3 sequence reads: CASSPGGDGYEQYF. As DNA, the CDR3 is TGTGCCAGCTCACCTGGGGGGGATGGGTACGAGCAGTACTTC.

Only a few counts were recorded for this clone. The genes are TRBV5-8 and TRBJ1-1; TRBD1 matches at 9 bases. This CDR3 has 17 amino acids. Losses at the gene ends were 0 bases for V and 0 bases for J; bases not matched to a gene: 6. Germline loops: CDR1 SGHTS, CDR2 YDEGEE. The CDR3 reads CASSLGTGGPMNTEAFF. As DNA, the CDR3 is TGTGCCAGCAGCTTGGGCACAGGGGGCCCCATGAACACTGAAGCTTTCTTT.

The CDR3 is CASSQDRKGTDTQYF. The CDR3 DNA reads TGCGCCAGCAGCCAAGATAGGAAGGGCACAGATACGCAGTATTTT. The V gene is TRBV4-1, the J gene TRBJ2-3; D unresolved. V lost 0 bases to trimming and J lost 1 base, with 8 bases between them. This CDR3 comprises 15 residues. Germline lookup yields CDR1 MGHRA and CDR2 YSYEKL.

The gene calls are TRBV30 and TRBJ1-2; no definite D call. V was clipped by 0 bases and J by 7 bases, with 12 bases between them. CDR1 GTSNPN and CDR2 SVGIG come from the germline V gene (reference sequence). The CDR3 runs to 13 residues. The chain's CDR3 is CAWSVLLGIGYTF. The DNA of the CDR3 is TGTGCCTGGAGTGTACTTTTGGGGATTGGCTACACCTTC.

The rearrangement links TRBV13 to TRBJ2-4, with 12 bases aligning to TRBD2. This CDR3 spans 18 amino acids. J was trimmed by 6 bases and V by 6 bases; bases with no gene match: 15. CDR1 is PRHDT and CDR2 is FYEKMQ in the germline V gene (reference sequence). CDR3 DNA: TGTGCCAGCAGTCTAAACCTAGCGGGAGGGCCGTGGGGAAACATTCAGTACTTC. Translated, it gives CASSLNLAGGPWGNIQYF.

This sequence joins TRBV9 and TRBJ2-2; TRBD2 agrees at 7 bases. Germline V gene lookup returns CDR1 SGDLS and CDR2 YYNGEE. V lost 6 bases, J lost 6 bases, and 11 bases stayed unmatched. The CDR3 is made up of 15 amino acids. The DNA of the CDR3 is TGTGCCAGCACCACGGGGAGGGGAAGGGCCGGGGAGCTGTTTTTT. As protein: CASTTGRGRAGELFF.

J is TRBJ2-1 and V is TRBV9, with a possible D match to TRBD1 (5 bases). The V end was cut by 4 bases, the J end by 2 bases, with 16 bases between. Looked up from germline, CDR1 is SGDLS and CDR2 is YYNGEE. CDR3 size: 16 residues. The CDR3 DNA is TGTGCCAGCAGCCCTAGAGGTGGGGCAACCTACAATGAGCAGTTCTTC. Residues: CASSPRGGATYNEQFF.